The clone carrying this T cell receptor beta chain was counted a single time. Trimming removed 5 bases at V and 3 bases at J, with 10 bases between. The CDR3 sequence is 13 residues long. The germline V gene encodes CDR1 SNHLY and CDR2 FYNNEI. These data originate in a study of T cell changes during pregnancy in multiple sclerosis. The method was immunoSEQ multiplex PCR; TCRdb's version includes in-frame clones alone and lacks a portion of them. The table has 40,000 to 60,000 clones, 92% seen once; the top ten hold around 0.56%. The chain uses TRBV2 and TRBJ1-2; possibly TRBD1 for D (5 bases). Specimen: CD4+ T cells from peripheral blood mononuclear cells, collected after pregnancy. The TCR comes from a female donor with multiple sclerosis, enrolled in a pregnancy study. CDR3 amino acids: CASSFDSYYGYTF. CDR3 nucleotides: TGTGCCAGCAGTTTCGACAGCTACTATGGCTACACCTTC.